Listed here are 27 T cell receptor beta chains from one sample, sequenced in a study of shared clonotypes between healthy human individuals. Sequencing used immunoSEQ multiplex PCR; TCRdb keeps in-frame clones, though not all of them. The sample has roughly 680,000 clones, just under 75% seen once. The sequenced sample consisted of memory CD4+ T cells sorted from blood. Subset denoted: CD45RA-negative fraction. The receptors shown here come from a woman under 40 in good health.

The J gene is TRBJ1-3, the V gene TRBV27, with D uncertain. V was cut by 7 bases and J by 4 bases, with 11 bases left in between. The germline V gene encodes CDR1 MNHEY and CDR2 SMNVEV (reference sequence). The CDR3 has 13 residues. The CDR3 nucleotides read TGTGCCAGCAAAGGGTTTCCGGGAAACACCATATATTTT. Its translation is CASKGFPGNTIYF.

The chain couples TRBV5-1 to TRBJ2-7; 8 nucleotides match TRBD1. Losses at the gene ends were 2 bases for V and 0 bases for J; bases not matched to a gene: 7. Germline CDR1 SGHRS, CDR2 YFSETQ. This CDR3 has 16 amino acids. The CDR3 bases are TGCGCCAGCAGCTTTTCGCAGGGGGCGGCCTCCTACGAGCAGTACTTC. Translation: CASSFSQGAASYEQYF.

The V and J genes are TRBV5-1 and TRBJ1-1; D call uncertain. Germline-derived CDR1 and CDR2 are SGHRS and YFSETQ. Trimming took 0 bases from V and 5 from J, leaving 14 bases between them. The CDR3 covers 15 residues. The CDR3 DNA reads as TGCGCCAGCAGCTTGGTGCCGGGCACCCTTACTGAAGCTTTCTTT. It codes for CASSLVPGTLTEAFF.

This clone was recorded many times. This chain connects TRBV19 to TRBJ2-5; the match to TRBD2 covers 14 bases. From germline, CDR1 is LNHDA and CDR2 SQIVND (reference sequence). V trimming: 6 bases; J trimming: 4 bases; junction bases outside the gene matches: 7. The CDR3 extends over 16 amino acids. CDR3 coding DNA: TGTGCCAGTAGGGGACTAGCGGGAGAAGGTGGAGAGACCCAGTACTTC. It is translated as CASRGLAGEGGETQYF. Together with reference TRBV19 and TRBJ2-5, the CDR3 gives the full variable domain: DGGITQSPKYLFRKEGQNVTLSCEQNLNHDAMYWYRQDPGQGLRLIYYSQIVNDFQKGDIAEGYSVSREKKESFPLTVTSAQKNPTAFYLCASRGLAGEGGETQYFGPGTRLLVL.

The chain links TRBV5-1 to TRBJ2-2; D is perhaps TRBD1 or TRBD2 (5 bases each). V was clipped by 4 bases and J by 3 bases, with 28 bases between them. The CDR3 totals 20 residues. Germline V gene lookup returns CDR1 SGHRS and CDR2 YFSETQ. The DNA of the CDR3 is TGCGCCAGCAGCCTGACACCCCGGGGCAGGGCAAGGGCCGACACCGGGGAGCTGTTTTTT. It is translated as CASSLTPRGRARADTGELFF.

The genes are TRBV7-9 and TRBJ2-3, with D maybe TRBD1 (8 bases). V dropped 4 bases and J dropped 4 bases, with 15 bases sitting between them. Germline V gives CDR1 SEHNR, CDR2 FQNEAQ (reference sequence). This CDR3 has 15 amino acids. The CDR3 DNA is TGTGCCAGCAGCTACAGGACAGGGAGGGCAGATACGCAGTATTTT. Translating gives CASSYRTGRADTQYF. The complete variable domain, with remaining parts taken from reference TRBV7-9 and TRBJ2-3, reads DTGVSQNPRHKITKRGQNVTFRCDPISEHNRLYWYRQTLGQGPEFLTYFQNEAQLEKSRLLSDRFSAERPKGSFSTLEIQRTEQGDSAMYLCASSYRTGRADTQYFGPGTRLTVL.

This sequence joins TRBV5-1 and TRBJ2-5; D remains unclear. CDR1 is SGHRS, CDR2 YFSETQ, per germline. With 0 bases removed from V and 3 bases from J, the gap between germline ends came to 12 bases. CDR3 length: 15 residues. Here the CDR3 DNA reads TGCGCCAGCAGCTTGGCCTTCCGGGTGGAAGAGACCCAGTACTTC. Protein product: CASSLAFRVEETQYF.

The gene calls are TRBV19 and TRBJ2-5; unclear D gene. The J call may be incorrect, as the DNA end agrees better with TRBJ2-7. Germline V CDR1 and CDR2: LNHDA, SQIVND (reference sequence). The CDR3 extends over 14 amino acids. CDR3 sequence reads: CASVWTDLSYEQYF. The CDR3 DNA is TGTGCCAGTGTATGGACGGACCTCTCCTACGAGCAGTACTTC.

The chain has TRBV6-4 and TRBJ2-5; a weak D match, TRBD1 (6 bases). The J call may be mistaken, given a closer DNA end match to TRBJ2-7. From germline, CDR1 is MRHNA and CDR2 SNTAGT. The CDR3 totals 12 residues. This CDR3 reads CRASADSHEQYF. CDR3 DNA sequence: TGTCGCGCCAGCGCGGACAGCCACGAGCAGTACTTC.

V and J are TRBV28 and TRBJ2-1; D unclear. Germline V gene sequence: CDR1 MDHEN, CDR2 SYDVKM. There are 12 residues in the CDR3. V was trimmed by 6 bases and J by 8 bases, leaving 11 bases between them. CDR3 in amino acids: CASRVGPDEQFF. CDR3 in DNA: TGTGCCAGCAGGGTGGGTCCCGATGAGCAGTTCTTC.

This chain links TRBV2 with TRBJ2-5; 13 bases fit TRBD2. The CDR3 length is 15 residues. The V gene's germline CDR1 is SNHLY and CDR2 FYNNEI. J gave up 5 bases and V 6 bases, and 6 bases lay outside the gene matches. CDR3 DNA: TGTGCCAGCAGCCCGGGACTAGCGGGAATGGAGACCCAGTACTTC. It encodes CASSPGLAGMETQYF.

In this sample, this clone turned up once. The chain couples TRBV2 to TRBJ2-7; TRBD2 matches at 7 bases. The CDR3 extends over 14 amino acids. Germline V lookup: CDR1 SNHLY, CDR2 FYNNEI. V was pared by 4 bases and J by 4 bases, with 7 bases of the junction left unmatched. The CDR3 nucleotides are TGTGCCAGCAGTGGGAGCGGGAAGAGGTACGAGCAGTACTTC. This gives the protein CASSGSGKRYEQYF.

This rearrangement joins TRBV6-1 to TRBJ1-4, with 8 bases aligning to TRBD1. Germline-derived CDR1 and CDR2 are MNHNS and SASEGT. The CDR3 runs 14 residues. Trimming removed 7 bases from V and 4 bases from J; junction bases left unmatched: 5. In DNA, the CDR3 is TGTGCCAGCACAATAGGACAGGGTAATGAAAAACTGTTTTTT. Protein product: CASTIGQGNEKLFF.

V gene TRBV18 combines with J gene TRBJ2-5; 7 bases agree with TRBD2. The CDR3 spans 12 residues. Germline V gene lookup returns CDR1 KGHSH and CDR2 LQKENI. V shed 7 bases and J 6 bases; nucleotides not matched to a gene: 5. CDR3: CASLGLMKTQYF. The CDR3 coding sequence is TGTGCCAGCTTGGGACTAATGAAGACCCAGTACTTC. Full variable domain (remainder filled in from reference TRBV18 and TRBJ2-5): NAGVMQNPRHLVRRRGQEARLRCSPMKGHSHVYWYRQLPEEGLKFMVYLQKENIIDESGMPKERFSAEFPKEGPSILRIQQVVRGDSAAYFCASLGLMKTQYFGPGTRLLVL.

The chain has TRBV7-2 and TRBJ1-2, with no clear D. This CDR3 comprises 14 residues. V gave up 1 base and J gave up 4 bases, with 10 bases separating them. Germline CDR1 and CDR2: SGHTA and FQGNSA. CDR3 in amino acids: CASSLEWGPYGYTF. In nucleotides, the CDR3 is TGTGCCAGCAGCTTAGAATGGGGTCCCTATGGCTACACCTTC.

J is TRBJ2-1 and V is TRBV30; D not resolved. CDR3 length equals 15 residues. Germline V gene data show CDR1 as GTSNPN and CDR2 as SVGIG (reference sequence). V was trimmed by 7 bases and J by 6 bases, leaving 22 bases between them. For the CDR3, the DNA is TGTGCCTTAGTTGCGGAAATGGGGTATAGCAATGAGCAGTTCTTC. Residues: CALVAEMGYSNEQFF.

The chain has TRBV6-5 and TRBJ2-7; TRBD1 matches at 8 bases. V lost 0 bases, J lost 4 bases, and 5 bases stayed unmatched. CDR1 is MNHEY and CDR2 is SVGAGI in the germline V gene. The CDR3 sequence is 15 residues long. In DNA, the CDR3 is TGTGCCAGCAGTTACTCAGGCAGGGGGCTGTACGAGCAGTACTTC. Translated, it gives CASSYSGRGLYEQYF.

The chain couples TRBV7-9 to TRBJ2-1, with 7 bases fitting TRBD2. Looked up from germline, CDR1 is SEHNR and CDR2 is FQNEAQ (reference sequence). The V and J ends lost 5 bases and 5 bases, in that order; junction bases with no gene match: 9. This CDR3 region has 15 residues. The CDR3 DNA is TGTGCCAGCAGCCCGAGGACTAGAGAACACAATGAGCAGTTCTTC. Its translation is CASSPRTREHNEQFF.

Worth noting for this clone: This clone may be a read error of a much larger clone one base away. The chain employs TRBV5-5 and TRBJ1-5; D call uncertain. V was pared by 2 bases and J by 4 bases, with 4 bases between. The CDR3 has 12 amino acids. Germline CDR1 and CDR2: SGHKS and YYEKEE (reference sequence). The CDR3 reads CASSFGNQPQHF. In DNA, the CDR3 is TGTGCCAGCAGCTTTGGGAATCAGCCCCAGCATTTT.

The chain is built from TRBV5-6 and TRBJ2-5; TRBD1 aligns across 8 bases. Trimming removed 0 bases from V and 5 bases from J; junction bases left unmatched: 3. The germline V gene encodes CDR1 SGHDT and CDR2 YYEEEE. CDR3 length: 14 residues. The CDR3 bases are TGTGCCAGCAGCTTGGGGACAGGGAGGGAGACCCAGTACTTC. This encodes CASSLGTGRETQYF.

V usage is TRBV27 and J usage is TRBJ1-4; perhaps TRBD1 as D (5 bases). The CDR3 is made up of 14 amino acids. CDR1 and CDR2 (germline): MNHEY, SMNVEV (reference sequence). Trimming cost V 4 bases and J 8 bases, with 14 bases left between them. CDR3 protein: CASSSQGRREKLFF. The CDR3 DNA is TGTGCCAGCAGTTCCCAGGGAAGGCGAGAAAAACTGTTTTTT.

This clone was counted only a few times. The chain has TRBV2 and TRBJ2-6; D might be TRBD2 (5 bases). V was pared by 1 base and J by 6 bases, with 10 bases between. The germline gives CDR1 SNHLY, CDR2 FYNNEI. The CDR3 runs 15 residues. CDR3 nucleotides: TGTGCCAGCAGTGAAGGACCCCGGGAGGCCAACGTCCTGACTTTC. Translating it yields CASSEGPREANVLTF.

The chain couples TRBV19 to TRBJ1-4; D is unresolved. V lost 6 bases to trimming and J lost 8 bases, with 16 bases between them. The CDR3 extends over 14 amino acids. Germline lookup yields CDR1 LNHDA and CDR2 SQIVND (reference sequence). CDR3 protein: CASRSPTRTEKLFF. As DNA, the CDR3 is TGTGCCAGTAGATCACCGACCAGGACGGAAAAACTGTTTTTT.

This clone was observed a handful of times. V is TRBV6-1 and J is TRBJ1-2; TRBD1 aligns across 8 bases. The V gene end was trimmed by 4 bases and the J gene end by 2 bases; junction bases not matched to a gene: 12. This CDR3 spans 17 amino acids. CDR1 is MNHNS, CDR2 SASEGT, per germline. In nucleotides, the CDR3 is TGTGCCAGCAGTGCAGGGCGACAGGGGCGGGAGAACTATGGCTACACCTTC. Amino acids: CASSAGRQGRENYGYTF.

The rearrangement uses TRBV28 and TRBJ2-2; 12 nucleotides match TRBD1. Germline CDR1 MDHEN, CDR2 SYDVKM. Trimming cost V 8 bases and J 7 bases; bases outside gene matches: 11. This CDR3 contains 16 residues. CDR3 sequence (DNA): TGTGCCAGCCATTGGGGGACAGGGGGCGCGGGCGGGGAGCTGTTTTTT. Protein sequence: CASHWGTGGAGGELFF.

The chain joins TRBV7-7 to TRBJ2-3; 9 bases match TRBD1. V trimming: 5 bases; J trimming: 7 bases; junction bases outside the gene matches: 4. The CDR3 loop spans 13 amino acids. Germline CDR1 reads SSHAT; CDR2 reads FNYEAQ (reference sequence). The CDR3 DNA reads as TGTGCCAGCAGCCGCGGGACAGGGAATACGCAGTATTTT. Its translation: CASSRGTGNTQYF.

V gene TRBV5-1 combines with J gene TRBJ2-3; 7 nucleotides agree with TRBD1. The CDR3 covers 15 residues. V lost 0 bases, J lost 1 base, and 2 bases stayed unmatched. Germline values: CDR1 SGHRS, CDR2 YFSETQ. The CDR3 DNA is TGCGCCAGCAGCTTGGGGGACAGACGCACAGATACGCAGTATTTT. The encoded protein is CASSLGDRRTDTQYF. The whole variable domain, filled in from reference TRBV5-1 and TRBJ2-3, reads KAGVTQTPRYLIKTRGQQVTLSCSPISGHRSVSWYQQTPGQGLQFLFEYFSETQRNKGNFPGRFSGRQFSNSRSEMNVSTLELGDSALYLCASSLGDRRTDTQYFGPGTRLTVL.